This T cell receptor (beta chain) was recorded in a study of cytomegalovirus exposure and HLA in healthy donors. Vbeta (60) and Jbeta (13) primers were used in the PCR. TCRdb's table, derived via immunoSEQ multiplex PCR, lists solely in-frame clones and lacks some. There are nearly 200,000 clones in the sample; around 87% occur only once, and over 1% lies in the top ten. Details on this clone: The sample holds other DNA sequences that translate to the same CDR3.

Germline V gives CDR1 LGHNT, CDR2 FRNRAP. The V segment lost 9 bases and the J segment 2 bases; nucleotides outside the gene matches: 11. The CDR3 runs 15 residues. The source of this sequence is a man aged 25-45 years in good health and CMV-seronegative. The sequencing sample was made of PBMCs. The chain combines TRBV12-5 with TRBJ2-7; 9 bases match TRBD2. CDR3 nucleotides: TGTGCTAGCCGTCGGCGGGGGGGGAAGACCTACGAGCAGTACTTC. It translates to CASRRRGGKTYEQYF.